The clone carrying this TCR beta chain was seen a few times. Since no conserved phenylalanine or tryptophan closes the CDR3, a read error is the likely cause. This entry is derived from a study of prognosis after radiotherapy for stage I lung cancer. Study context: The tumor was squamous cell carcinoma for six to eight patients; for more than ten, it was adenocarcinoma.

The CDR3 has 15 residues. Germline V gene data show CDR1 as SGDLS and CDR2 as YYNGEE. The J segment lost 8 bases and the V segment lost 4 bases, leaving 10 bases of the junction unmatched. It was by two-round multiplex PCR that TCR beta CDR3 was amplified from genomic DNA. With primers specific to each TRBV and TRBJ gene, the first-round PCR was performed. TCRdb reprocessed the multiplex PCR reads via MiXCR and lists one record per CDR3 protein. The sample shows about 34,000 distinct CDR3 sequences, less than 40% of them seen only once. Sequencing was performed on PBMCs, taken before or after stereotactic body radiation therapy (not recorded which). This TCR was recovered from a donor of 50 years or more with non-small cell lung cancer. The chain couples TRBV9 to TRBJ2-1; TRBD2 aligns across 9 bases. CDR3 residues: CASSSSGIPLDEQFL. CDR3 sequence (DNA): TGTGCCAGCAGCTCTAGCGGGATACCCTTGGATGAGCAGTTCCTC.